Listed below are T cell receptor beta chains from one sample, sequenced in a study of shared clonotypes between healthy human individuals. TCRdb keeps only in-frame clones here, not all; method: immunoSEQ multiplex PCR. The profile covers under 1 million clones, with roughly 96% appearing a single time and around 0.25% taken by the ten largest. Sequencing input: naive CD8+ T cells sorted from blood. Receptors originate from a young man in good health. Each CDR3 is given with its conserved first and last residue. Each record gives: J gene, clone size, D gene, V gene, CDR3 DNA, CDR3 protein. A D gene is named only where the DNA matches it firmly. For some rows the clone size is stated as once, few or many, or as a class when expanded; others skip it.

J gene: TRBJ2-7; clone size: NA; D gene: NA; V gene: TRBV7-2; CDR3 DNA: TGTGCCAGCAGCGCCTTCCACGGAGGTCGCTACGAGCAGTACTTC; CDR3 protein: CASSAFHGGRYEQYF
J gene: TRBJ2-7; clone size: once; D gene: TRBD2; V gene: TRBV6-5; CDR3 DNA: TGTGCCAGCAGTTACGGGGAGGGTTACTACGAGCAGTACTTC; CDR3 protein: CASSYGEGYYEQYF
J gene: TRBJ2-1; clone size: NA; D gene: NA; V gene: TRBV19; CDR3 DNA: TGTGCCATTTCTCGGGACAACTCCTACAATGAGCAGTTCTTC; CDR3 protein: CAISRDNSYNEQFF
J gene: TRBJ1-5; clone size: NA; D gene: NA; V gene: TRBV15; CDR3 DNA: TGTGCCACCAGCAGCATCGTCTATAGCAATCAGCCCCAGCATTTT; CDR3 protein: CATSSIVYSNQPQHF
J gene: TRBJ1-4; clone size: NA; D gene: NA; V gene: TRBV25-1; CDR3 DNA: TGTGCCAGCAGTGAGGGCAGGGCGACTAATGAAAAACTGTTTTTT; CDR3 protein: CASSEGRATNEKLFF
J gene: TRBJ2-5; clone size: NA; D gene: NA; V gene: TRBV4-1; CDR3 DNA: TGCGCCAGCAGCCAAGGTTGGGCCGGGAACCAAGAGACCCAGTACTTC; CDR3 protein: CASSQGWAGNQETQYF
J gene: TRBJ2-1; clone size: NA; D gene: TRBD2; V gene: TRBV6-5; CDR3 DNA: TGTGCCAGCAGTTACTTTGCTAGCGGGAGGGTCAATGAGCAGTTCTTC; CDR3 protein: CASSYFASGRVNEQFF
J gene: TRBJ1-2; clone size: NA; D gene: NA; V gene: TRBV25-1; CDR3 DNA: TGTGCCAGCAGTGTTTCGGAAACGTATGGCTACACCTTC; CDR3 protein: CASSVSETYGYTF
J gene: TRBJ2-7; clone size: once; D gene: TRBD2; V gene: TRBV5-1; CDR3 DNA: TGCGCCAGCAGCAAGACTAGCGAGGGGTGGGACGAGCAGTACTTC; CDR3 protein: CASSKTSEGWDEQYF
J gene: TRBJ1-5; clone size: NA; D gene: NA; V gene: TRBV28; CDR3 DNA: TGTGCCAGCACTCAAAATGGGGCGCAAGAAGGTACCCGCAATCAGCCCCAGCATTTT; CDR3 protein: CASTQNGAQEGTRNQPQHF
J gene: TRBJ1-1; clone size: NA; D gene: TRBD1; V gene: TRBV18; CDR3 DNA: TGTGCCAGCTCGCGGACAGGGGGGGACCCTGAAGCTTTCTTT; CDR3 protein: CASSRTGGDPEAFF
J gene: TRBJ2-2; clone size: once; D gene: NA; V gene: TRBV7-9; CDR3 DNA: TGTGCCAGCAGCGGCCTTTATGGGAACACCGGGGAGCTGTTTTTT; CDR3 protein: CASSGLYGNTGELFF
J gene: TRBJ2-4; clone size: once; D gene: NA; V gene: TRBV21-1; CDR3 DNA: TGTGCCAGCAGGGGTACTTACAGGAAGTATGTTCAGTACTTC; CDR3 protein: CASRGTYRKYVQYF
J gene: TRBJ2-7; clone size: NA; D gene: TRBD1; V gene: TRBV30; CDR3 DNA: TGTGCCTGGCTCCCCGGGACAGGGTTCGAGCAGTACTTC; CDR3 protein: CAWLPGTGFEQYF
J gene: TRBJ2-3; clone size: NA; D gene: NA; V gene: TRBV7-6; CDR3 DNA: TGTGCCAGCAGCTTTTCCAGCGGCCTCACAGATACGCAGTATTTT; CDR3 protein: CASSFSSGLTDTQYF
J gene: TRBJ2-7; clone size: NA; D gene: NA; V gene: TRBV7-9; CDR3 DNA: TGTGCCAGCAGCTTAGGAAAACCCGGGACAAGCTTTTACGAGCAGTACTTC; CDR3 protein: CASSLGKPGTSFYEQYF
J gene: TRBJ1-2; clone size: NA; D gene: NA; V gene: TRBV13; CDR3 DNA: TGTGCCAGCAGCTTTAACAGGGAATACCACTATGGCTACACCTTC; CDR3 protein: CASSFNREYHYGYTF
J gene: TRBJ2-1; clone size: NA; D gene: TRBD2; V gene: TRBV7-8; CDR3 DNA: TGTGCCAGCAGAACCCCCCGGGGTAGCGGGCAAAACAATGAGCAGTTCTTC; CDR3 protein: CASRTPRGSGQNNEQFF
J gene: TRBJ1-5; clone size: NA; D gene: NA; V gene: TRBV27; CDR3 DNA: TGTGCCAGCAGTTTCTCCTGGGCTCAGCCCCAGCATTTT; CDR3 protein: CASSFSWAQPQHF
J gene: TRBJ2-1; clone size: NA; D gene: TRBD2; V gene: TRBV7-6; CDR3 DNA: TGTGCCAGCAGCTCCTTAGCGGGAGTTCACAATGAGCAGTTCTTC; CDR3 protein: CASSSLAGVHNEQFF
J gene: TRBJ2-5; clone size: NA; D gene: NA; V gene: TRBV7-9; CDR3 DNA: TGTGCCAGCAGCTTAAGGCAGGCGAAACAAGAGACCCAGTACTTC; CDR3 protein: CASSLRQAKQETQYF
J gene: TRBJ2-7; clone size: NA; D gene: TRBD1; V gene: TRBV9; CDR3 DNA: TGTGCCAGCAGCACCCGGACAGGGGACGAGCAGTACTTC; CDR3 protein: CASSTRTGDEQYF
J gene: TRBJ2-7; clone size: NA; D gene: TRBD1; V gene: TRBV7-8; CDR3 DNA: TGTGCCAGCAGTTGGACAGGGGGTTCCTACGAGCAGTACTTC; CDR3 protein: CASSWTGGSYEQYF
J gene: TRBJ2-7; clone size: once; D gene: NA; V gene: TRBV29-1; CDR3 DNA: TGCAGCGTTGCAGCTACCAGTTCCTACGAGCAGTACTTC; CDR3 protein: CSVAATSSYEQYF
J gene: TRBJ2-1; clone size: NA; D gene: NA; V gene: TRBV14; CDR3 DNA: TGTGCCAGCAGCCAAGAATTAACCCTACAGCAGTTCTTC; CDR3 protein: CASSQELTLQQFF
J gene: TRBJ1-1; clone size: NA; D gene: NA; V gene: TRBV25-1; CDR3 DNA: TGTGCCAGTAAGACAGACTTAGGCACTGAAGCTTTCTTT; CDR3 protein: CASKTDLGTEAFF
J gene: TRBJ2-3; clone size: NA; D gene: NA; V gene: TRBV27; CDR3 DNA: TGTGCCAGCAGTCAAAACCCGGGTGGGGATACGCAGTATTTT; CDR3 protein: CASSQNPGGDTQYF
J gene: TRBJ1-4; clone size: NA; D gene: NA; V gene: TRBV27; CDR3 DNA: TGTGCCAGCAGTCCCAACCTGGCAGGGACGACGGAAAAACTGTTTTTT; CDR3 protein: CASSPNLAGTTEKLFF
J gene: TRBJ2-7; clone size: NA; D gene: NA; V gene: TRBV5-1; CDR3 DNA: TGCGCCAGCAGCTTTACAAACCCCTACGAGCAGTACTTC; CDR3 protein: CASSFTNPYEQYF
J gene: TRBJ2-1; clone size: NA; D gene: TRBD2; V gene: TRBV7-2; CDR3 DNA: TGTGCCAGCAGCTTCGGGACTAGTTTCGATGAGCAGTTCTTC; CDR3 protein: CASSFGTSFDEQFF
J gene: TRBJ2-3; clone size: NA; D gene: TRBD2; V gene: TRBV27; CDR3 DNA: TGTGCCAGCAGTTTAAGGGCGGGAGGATACACAGATACGCAGTATTTT; CDR3 protein: CASSLRAGGYTDTQYF